The rows below give T cell receptor beta chains drawn from one sample of a study of TIL therapy for anti-PD-1-resistant metastatic lung cancer. Sequenced by immunoSEQ multiplex PCR; TCRdb stores in-frame clones only, minus some. Of more than 35,000 clones detected, less than 85% appear once; the ten largest clones hold under 7.5%. The sequencing used blood, collected at baseline. The receptors here all came from a person aged 25 to 80 with non-small cell lung cancer. Both conserved end residues are part of each CDR3. D genes are given only for firm matches. Some rows mark clone size as missing; the rest say once, few, many or name a class of expanded clone.

clone size	J gene	CDR3 length	V gene	D gene	CDR3 DNA	CDR3 protein
few	TRBJ2-5	11	TRBV20-1	NA	TGCAGTGCTAGAGCCGGCGTGAAAGGGGACTTC	CSARAGVKGDF
NA	TRBJ2-1	15	TRBV4-3	TRBD2	TGCGCCAGCAGCCAAGAATCTAGCGGGGGATTTGAGCAGTTCTTC	CASSQESSGGFEQFF
few	TRBJ2-1	13	TRBV30	NA	TGTGCCTATTACGGGGATCGTTACAATGAGCAGTTCTTC	CAYYGDRYNEQFF
NA	TRBJ2-1	14	TRBV28	TRBD1	TGTGCCAGCAGTTATCACAGGGGGCGTGATGAGCAGTTCTTC	CASSYHRGRDEQFF
once	TRBJ1-2	15	TRBV2	NA	TGTGCCAGCATGGTTCGGGGAGTCGCCTCCTATGGCTACACCTTC	CASMVRGVASYGYTF
NA	TRBJ2-2	12	TRBV9	NA	TGTGCCAGCAGCTTAAGCACCGGGGAGCTGTTTTTT	CASSLSTGELFF
NA	TRBJ2-7	15	TRBV18	NA	TGTGCCAGCTCACCACGGCGGCAGGGGACCTACGAGCAGTACTTC	CASSPRRQGTYEQYF
NA	TRBJ1-1	15	TRBV10-3	NA	TGTGCCATCAGTGAGTCAGTCAGGCAGGACACTGAAGCTTTCTTT	CAISESVRQDTEAFF
NA	TRBJ2-1	17	TRBV12-5	NA	TGTGCTAGTGGTTTGTCAACTACCGGGACCGGCTACAATGAGCAGTTCTTC	CASGLSTTGTGYNEQFF
NA	TRBJ1-4	17	TRBV5-5	NA	TGTGCCAGCAGCTTTATATCAGCGGGCCTTACTAATGAAAAACTGTTTTTT	CASSFISAGLTNEKLFF
NA	TRBJ1-1	12	TRBV6-4	NA	TGTGCCAAGGAGCTGACGAACACTGAAGCTTTCTTT	CAKELTNTEAFF
once	TRBJ2-5	16	TRBV9	TRBD1	TGTGCCAGCAGCGAGCGGACAGGGTCCCGCCAAGAGACCCAGTACTTC	CASSERTGSRQETQYF
NA	TRBJ2-1	14	TRBV6-1	TRBD1	TGTGCCAGCAGTGACGGACAGGACTACAATGAGCAGTTCTTC	CASSDGQDYNEQFF
NA	TRBJ1-4	15	TRBV4-2	NA	TGTGTCAGCAGCCGCTGGACTGGGGAAGGGGAAAAACTGTTTTTT	CVSSRWTGEGEKLFF
NA	TRBJ1-1	14	TRBV6-5	TRBD1	TGTGCCAGCAGTTATACAGGGGCGAACACTGAAGCTTTCTTT	CASSYTGANTEAFF
NA	TRBJ1-6	12	TRBV6-1	NA	TGTGCCAGCGGAGACAATAGATCACCCCTCCACTTT	CASGDNRSPLHF
once	TRBJ2-2	14	TRBV9	NA	TGTGCCAGCAGCGGTCCCACAGGCACCGGGGAGCTGTTTTTT	CASSGPTGTGELFF
NA	TRBJ1-5	15	TRBV19	NA	TGTGCCAGTAGTAGTACAGGGCAACCTAATCAGCCCCAGCATTTT	CASSSTGQPNQPQHF
NA	TRBJ1-6	17	TRBV27	NA	TGTGCCAGCAGCCCCCCCCCGGGGAGCTCCTATAATTCACCCCTCCACTTT	CASSPPPGSSYNSPLHF
once	TRBJ1-2	13	TRBV28	NA	TGTGCCAGCAGTCCTCCCCCCCAGAATGGCTACACCTTC	CASSPPPQNGYTF
NA	TRBJ2-3	13	TRBV7-9	NA	TGTGCCAGCATGGGCCCGATTGAAGATACGCAGTATTTT	CASMGPIEDTQYF
NA	TRBJ2-7	14	TRBV29-1	TRBD2	TGCAGCGTCGAAACCGGGACTAGCTCCTACGAGCAGTACTTC	CSVETGTSSYEQYF
NA	TRBJ1-2	19	TRBV4-2	NA	TGTGCCAGCAGCCCCCGGTTTGGCGGCAGGGGAGAATCTAACTATGGCTACACCTTC	CASSPRFGGRGESNYGYTF
NA	TRBJ1-2	15	TRBV2	NA	TGTGCCAGCAGTCCGAGGGAGACCCCCCTCGGGGGCTACACCTTC	CASSPRETPLGGYTF
once	TRBJ2-2	15	TRBV30	TRBD1	TGTGCCTGGAGTGTTGACAGGGCTACGACCGGGGAGCTGTTTTTT	CAWSVDRATTGELFF
NA	TRBJ1-6	13	TRBV19	NA	TGTGCCAGTAAGGATGAGAGGGGCTCACCCCTCCACTTT	CASKDERGSPLHF
NA	TRBJ2-2	15	TRBV19	TRBD2	TGTGCCAGTAGTATTGGGACTAGTGCTACCGGGGAGCTGTTTTTT	CASSIGTSATGELFF
NA	TRBJ1-4	12	TRBV5-6	NA	TGTGCCAGCAGCTTACAGGGTAGGGAACTGTTTTTT	CASSLQGRELFF
once	TRBJ1-4	16	TRBV15	NA	TGTGCCACCAGCAGAGATAGGATGGGGTTCGGGGAAAAACTGTTTTTT	CATSRDRMGFGEKLFF
NA	TRBJ2-4	12	TRBV27	NA	TGTGCCAGTACCCTTGGACTCTCTAGAGGGGGTTTC	CASTLGLSRGGF
NA	TRBJ1-2	15	TRBV10-3	NA	TGTGCCATCAGTGAGTCGAGGACACGTAACTATGGCTACACCTTC	CAISESRTRNYGYTF
NA	TRBJ1-3	15	TRBV4-3	NA	TGCGCCAGCAGCCAAGGTGGGATCCCTGGAAACACCATATATTTT	CASSQGGIPGNTIYF
NA	TRBJ2-7	11	TRBV11-2	NA	TGTGCCAGCAGCTTTAGGTACGAGCAGTACTTC	CASSFRYEQYF
NA	TRBJ2-2	13	TRBV28	NA	TGTGCCAGCAGTGCAGGGCGAACCGGGGAGCTGTTTTTT	CASSAGRTGELFF
NA	TRBJ1-2	16	TRBV6-5	NA	TGTGCCAGCAGCTACTCGAGAACAGGGAGGTACTATGGCTACACCTTC	CASSYSRTGRYYGYTF
NA	TRBJ1-2	13	TRBV18	NA	TGTGCCAGCTCACCGAAGGAGAACTATGGCTACACCTTC	CASSPKENYGYTF
few	TRBJ1-2	15	TRBV5-6	NA	TGTGCCAGCAGCCCGGGAGGTATCGGGGATTATGGCTACACCTTC	CASSPGGIGDYGYTF
NA	TRBJ1-5	17	TRBV7-2	TRBD1	TGTGCCAGCAGCGACTCCAGACAGGGGCGGGAAGAGCAGCCCCAGCATTTT	CASSDSRQGREEQPQHF
few	TRBJ1-1	13	TRBV30	TRBD1	TGTGCCTGGAGTGGGTACGGGACAGATGAAGCTTTCTTT	CAWSGYGTDEAFF
NA	TRBJ1-4	13	TRBV5-6	NA	TGTGCCAGCAGCCGGGGCTGGGGTGAAAAACTGTTTTTT	CASSRGWGEKLFF
NA	TRBJ2-5	17	TRBV27	NA	TGTGCCACTAAGGCCCCCCGGGCGCACATTACTCAAGAGACCCAGTACTTC	CATKAPRAHITQETQYF
few	TRBJ2-2	14	TRBV7-3	NA	TGTGCCAGCAGCTTAGAGAGGAACACCGGGGAGCTGTTTTTT	CASSLERNTGELFF
NA	TRBJ1-6	17	TRBV10-3	TRBD1	TGTGCCATCAGTGAGACCGTCGGGACAGTTGATAATTCACCCCTCCACTTT	CAISETVGTVDNSPLHF
few	TRBJ1-1	15	TRBV18	TRBD1	TGTGCCAGCTCACCGTATCGACAGGGGCAGACTGAAGCTTTCTTT	CASSPYRQGQTEAFF
NA	TRBJ2-1	15	TRBV5-6	TRBD1	TGTGCCAGCAGCCAAAGGACAGGGGGGGCTTTGTTTGGATTCTTC	CASSQRTGGALFGFF